Following are 24 T cell receptor beta chains from one sample sequenced in a study of blood T cell repertoires in COVID-19. TCRdb's table, derived via immunoSEQ multiplex PCR, lists solely in-frame clones and lacks some. The sample includes some 90,000 clones, roughly 89% of them seen just once. The sequencing input was peripheral blood. The source of these receptors is a woman older than 75 with active COVID-19.

The CDR3 loop is CASSYSSAPSGETQYF. Written as DNA, the CDR3 is TGTGCCAGCAGTTACTCCAGCGCTCCATCGGGAGAGACCCAGTACTTC. V is TRBV6-2 or TRBV6-3 and J is TRBJ2-5; D remains ambiguous. The CDR3 sequence is 16 residues long. The germline V gene has CDR1 MNHEY and CDR2 SVGEGT. Trimming removed 0 bases from V and 4 bases from J, with 15 bases in between.

The rearrangement uses TRBV4-3 and TRBJ2-3, with D uncertain. Germline-derived CDR1 and CDR2 are LGHNA and YSLEER. The CDR3 is made up of 15 amino acids. V was pared by 0 bases and J by 5 bases, with 12 bases between. This CDR3 reads CASSQDSQRGDTQYF. For the CDR3, the DNA is TGCGCCAGCAGCCAAGATTCCCAGCGAGGAGATACGCAGTATTTT.

The CDR3 DNA follows: TGTGCCAGCAGCTATGCGGAGACCCAGTACTTC. This sequence encodes CASSYAETQYF. The V gene is TRBV14, the J gene TRBJ2-5; D remains ambiguous. Germline V gene lookup returns CDR1 SGHDN and CDR2 FVKESK. This CDR3 is 11 amino acids long. The V and J ends lost 5 bases and 5 bases respectively, with 6 bases between them.

The chain uses TRBV5-1 and TRBJ2-3; 11 positions agree with TRBD2. V trimming: 5 bases; J trimming: 6 bases; junction bases outside the gene matches: 8. The CDR3 contains 15 residues. Germline values: CDR1 SGHRS, CDR2 YFSETQ. The CDR3 region has the DNA TGCGCCAGCAGACCTATAGCGGGAGGGCCGGATACGCAGTATTTT. Encoded protein: CASRPIAGGPDTQYF.

This chain links TRBV2 with TRBJ2-7; D is possibly TRBD2 (6 bases). The CDR3 has 15 residues. Germline V gene data show CDR1 as SNHLY and CDR2 as FYNNEI. Trimming shortened V by 6 bases and J by 1 base, and 16 bases separated the two germline ends. This chain's CDR3 is CASRDSGLGSYEQYF. Written as DNA, the CDR3 is TGTGCCAGCAGGGATAGCGGCCTCGGATCCTACGAGCAGTACTTC.

This chain connects TRBV14 to TRBJ2-7, with 11 bases aligning to TRBD1. The length of the CDR3 is 16 residues. Germline V gene lookup returns CDR1 SGHDN and CDR2 FVKESK. V was pared by 4 bases and J by 6 bases, with 11 bases of the junction left unmatched. Here the CDR3 DNA reads TGTGCCAGCAGCCCCTGGACAGGGGGCTTCCGTGGCGAGCAGTACTTC. This codes for CASSPWTGGFRGEQYF.

The chain uses TRBV18 and TRBJ1-2; 10 nucleotides align to TRBD1. Per the germline V gene, CDR1 is KGHSH and CDR2 is LQKENI. The junction had 5 bases not matched to a gene; V was cut back by 4 bases and J by 0 bases. The length of the CDR3 is 16 residues. CDR3 sequence reads: CASSQTGTGANYGYTF. Here the CDR3 DNA reads TGTGCCAGCTCACAGACCGGGACAGGGGCTAACTATGGCTACACCTTC.

The rearrangement joins TRBV6-2 or TRBV6-3 to TRBJ1-5; D is undetermined. CDR3 length: 14 residues. V was clipped by 4 bases and J by 2 bases, with 9 bases between them. Looked up from germline, CDR1 is MNHEY and CDR2 is SVGEGT. The CDR3 loop is CASSFRDGNQPQHF. Here the CDR3 DNA reads TGTGCCAGCAGTTTCCGGGATGGCAATCAGCCCCAGCATTTT.

V gene TRBV4-2 combines with J gene TRBJ1-4; TRBD1 matches 10 bases. Trimming at V came to 4 bases and at J to 3 bases, leaving 8 bases not matched to a gene. The CDR3 has 17 amino acids. Per germline, CDR1 LGHNA and CDR2 YNFKEQ. CDR3 DNA sequence: TGTGCCAGCAGCCCTAGGGGACAGGGGTGGGCTAATGAAAAACTGTTTTTT. It encodes CASSPRGQGWANEKLFF.

This chain uses TRBV6-2 or TRBV6-3 with TRBJ2-2, with TRBD2 identical over 8 bases. Germline V gene lookup returns CDR1 MNHEY and CDR2 SVGEGT. The CDR3 extends over 16 amino acids. V shed 2 bases, J shed 2 bases, and the junction held 4 bases outside the gene matches. The CDR3 region is CASSYRAGGNTGELFF. The DNA of the CDR3 is TGTGCCAGCAGTTACAGGGCGGGAGGTAACACCGGGGAGCTGTTTTTT.

This clone came up a few times. The chain links TRBV7-8 to TRBJ1-5; tentatively, D is TRBD1 (5 bases). The CDR3 has 15 residues. CDR1 and CDR2 from the germline V gene are SGHVS and FQNEAQ. Trimming stripped 6 bases from V and 5 bases from J, with 17 bases between. The CDR3 reads CASSLTRGTDQPQHF. The DNA of the CDR3 is TGTGCCAGCAGTCTTACCCGGGGGACCGATCAGCCCCAGCATTTT.

The genes are TRBV5-5 and TRBJ1-1; 7 bases align to TRBD1. The CDR3 covers 15 residues. With 4 bases clipped from V and 4 bases from J, the junction kept 10 bases outside the gene matches. Germline CDR1 reads SGHKS; CDR2 reads YYEKEE (reference sequence). The CDR3 reads CASSEITGVFTEAFF. In DNA form, the CDR3 reads TGTGCCAGCAGCGAGATTACAGGGGTTTTCACTGAAGCTTTCTTT.

J is TRBJ2-1 and V is TRBV29-1; D remains ambiguous. The CDR3 is made up of 11 amino acids. The germline gives CDR1 SQVTM, CDR2 ANQGSEA. V was shortened by 7 bases and J by 15 bases, with 19 bases between the two germline ends. Here the CDR3 reads CSAVSSSRWFF. In nucleotides, the CDR3 is TGCAGCGCCGTTTCCAGCTCTAGGTGGTTCTTC.

This chain connects TRBV7-3 to TRBJ2-7, with 10 nucleotides matching TRBD2. The V gene's germline CDR1 is SGHTA and CDR2 FQGTGA. Unmatched junction bases numbered 1, after V lost 5 bases and J lost 3 bases. The CDR3 has 13 amino acids. The DNA for the CDR3 is TGTGCCAGCAGCCGGACTAGCGGCTACGAGCAGTACTTC. Protein product: CASSRTSGYEQYF.

J is TRBJ2-7 and V is TRBV4-2; 8 bases map to TRBD2. Germline values: CDR1 LGHNA, CDR2 YNFKEQ. The CDR3 is made up of 15 amino acids. V lost 0 bases and J lost 3; bases outside the gene matches: 4. The CDR3 DNA follows: TGTGCCAGCAGCCAAGAATCAGCGGGAGTCTACGAGCAGTACTTC. This encodes CASSQESAGVYEQYF.

The rearrangement joins TRBV7-2 to TRBJ2-5, with 7 bases fitting TRBD1. The V segment lost 3 bases and the J segment 6 bases; nucleotides outside the gene matches: 16. Germline CDR1 reads SGHTA; CDR2 reads FQGNSA. CDR3 length equals 17 residues. CDR3 bases: TGTGCCAGCAGCTTTGCGAGCCAACCGGGACAGATAAAGACCCAGTACTTC. Protein product: CASSFASQPGQIKTQYF.

V usage is TRBV11-2 and J usage is TRBJ2-1, with 7 bases lining up with TRBD2. V gave up 0 bases and J gave up 15 bases; unmatched junction bases: 11. The CDR3 has 14 residues. CDR1 is SGHAT and CDR2 is FQNNGV in the germline V gene. Here the CDR3 DNA reads TGTGCCAGCAGCTTAGAATCGTTAGCTAGCGGCCTGTTCTTC. It translates to CASSLESLASGLFF.

The chain has TRBV5-6 and TRBJ2-1; D is possibly TRBD1 (5 bases). The CDR3 is 14 residues long. The V gene lost 2 bases and the J gene lost 8 bases, with 14 bases spanning the gap. The germline gives CDR1 SGHDT, CDR2 YYEEEE. CDR3 DNA: TGTGCCAGCAGCTTTGGGCCAGGGTTTGATGAGCAGTTCTTC. Protein sequence: CASSFGPGFDEQFF. The full variable domain, its missing parts supplied by reference TRBV5-6 and TRBJ2-1, is DAGVTQSPTHLIKTRGQQVTLRCSPKSGHDTVSWYQQALGQGPQFIFQYYEEEERQRGNFPDRFSGHQFPNYSSELNVNALLLGDSALYLCASSFGPGFDEQFFGPGTRLTVL.

The chain carries TRBV2 and TRBJ2-2, with 8 bases matching TRBD1. The CDR3 has 17 residues. Germline lookup yields CDR1 SNHLY and CDR2 FYNNEI. Trimming removed 7 bases from V and 3 bases from J; junction bases left unmatched: 13. The CDR3 loop is CASMPVLGQGDTGELFF. The CDR3 DNA reads as TGTGCCAGCATGCCCGTCCTCGGACAGGGCGACACCGGGGAGCTGTTTTTT.

The V gene is TRBV6-6, the J gene TRBJ1-4; weak D call: TRBD1 (6 bases). This CDR3 contains 15 residues. Between the trimmed V and J ends, which lost 2 bases and 4 bases, there was a span of 11 bases. From germline, CDR1 is MNHNY and CDR2 SVGAGI (reference sequence). CDR3 nucleotides: TGTGCCAGCAGTTACGAGGGACACCATAATGAAAAACTGTTTTTT. Protein sequence: CASSYEGHHNEKLFF.

The V call is TRBV5-3, the J call TRBJ2-7; D may be TRBD1 (8 bases). TRBV5-3 is an ORF, with its function uncertain. The CDR3 is made up of 16 amino acids. The V and J ends lost 2 bases and 3 bases respectively, with 18 bases between them. The CDR3 bases are TGTGCCAGAAGCTTCCCCCGGGGGGACAGGCTCTACGAGCAGTACTTC. Protein product: CARSFPRGDRLYEQYF.

The genes are TRBV28 and TRBJ1-6; D gene uncertain. Germline CDR1 reads MDHEN; CDR2 reads SYDVKM. Trimming shortened V by 2 bases and J by 0 bases, and 14 bases separated the two germline ends. CDR3 size: 18 residues. The CDR3 here is CASSLKGGYRSYNSPLHF. The CDR3 nucleotides are TGTGCCAGCAGTTTAAAGGGAGGTTATCGCTCCTATAATTCACCCCTCCACTTT.

This clone has more than one count but fewer than ten. The chain combines TRBV27 with TRBJ1-5, with TRBD1 matching over 7 bases. This CDR3 is built from 12 residues. Per germline, CDR1 MNHEY and CDR2 SMNVEV (reference sequence). V trimming: 8 bases; J trimming: 14 bases; junction bases outside the gene matches: 12. CDR3 amino acids: CASGRQGSLEHF. The CDR3 DNA sequence: TGTGCCAGCGGCAGACAGGGATCCTTAGAGCATTTT.

Many counts were recorded for this clone. The chain uses TRBV5-1 and TRBJ2-7, with 12 bases matching TRBD1. Germline CDR1 reads SGHRS; CDR2 reads YFSETQ. This CDR3 contains 20 residues. After removal of 2 bases from V and 5 bases from J, the junction contained 20 bases not matched to a gene. CDR3 in amino acids: CASSFNEGPPGQGARHEQYF. CDR3 sequence (DNA): TGCGCCAGCAGCTTCAACGAGGGTCCTCCGGGACAGGGGGCTAGGCACGAGCAGTACTTC.